The 4 T cell receptor beta chains below all came from one sample that was sequenced in a study of siplizumab effects on memory and regulatory T cells. Measured with immunoSEQ multiplex PCR; TCRdb has only the in-frame clones, and not every one. The table has about 120,000 clones, about 93% seen once. Source material: non-Treg CD4+ T cells sorted from blood. These receptors were obtained from a human donor in good health.

The V gene is TRBV5-6, the J gene TRBJ2-5; D not certain. The germline V and J ends were trimmed by 0 bases and 4 bases, with 4 bases remaining between them. Germline V gives CDR1 SGHDT, CDR2 YYEEEE. The CDR3 contains 12 residues. Here the CDR3 DNA reads TGTGCCAGCAGCTTGGACTTAGAGACCCAGTACTTC. Translation gives CASSLDLETQYF.

V and J are TRBV28 and TRBJ1-2, with a weak D call TRBD1 (5 bases). The CDR3 length is 11 residues. Germline CDR1 is MDHEN and CDR2 is SYDVKM. V lost 8 bases, J lost 2 bases, and 6 bases lay in between. This chain's CDR3 is CASRDNYGYTF. CDR3 coding DNA: TGTGCCAGCCGGGACAACTATGGCTACACCTTC.

CDR3 sequence (DNA): TGTGCCAGCAGCGTAGAATCAGGGTATTTGCGTGAAGCTTTCTTT. It encodes CASSVESGYLREAFF. The chain uses TRBV5-5 and TRBJ1-1; weak D call: TRBD1 (5 bases). Germline V gives CDR1 SGHKS, CDR2 YYEKEE (reference sequence). V was shortened by 4 bases and J by 7 bases, with 20 bases between the two germline ends. The CDR3 runs 15 residues.

The chain is built from TRBV6-5 and TRBJ1-2; D may be TRBD1 (5 bases). The CDR3 spans 14 residues. Trimming shortened V by 8 bases and J by 4 bases, and 17 bases separated the two germline ends. Germline V gene lookup returns CDR1 MNHEY and CDR2 SVGAGI. CDR3 in amino acids: CASAVGGQTYGYTF. The CDR3 nucleotides are TGTGCCAGCGCGGTCGGGGGTCAAACCTATGGCTACACCTTC.